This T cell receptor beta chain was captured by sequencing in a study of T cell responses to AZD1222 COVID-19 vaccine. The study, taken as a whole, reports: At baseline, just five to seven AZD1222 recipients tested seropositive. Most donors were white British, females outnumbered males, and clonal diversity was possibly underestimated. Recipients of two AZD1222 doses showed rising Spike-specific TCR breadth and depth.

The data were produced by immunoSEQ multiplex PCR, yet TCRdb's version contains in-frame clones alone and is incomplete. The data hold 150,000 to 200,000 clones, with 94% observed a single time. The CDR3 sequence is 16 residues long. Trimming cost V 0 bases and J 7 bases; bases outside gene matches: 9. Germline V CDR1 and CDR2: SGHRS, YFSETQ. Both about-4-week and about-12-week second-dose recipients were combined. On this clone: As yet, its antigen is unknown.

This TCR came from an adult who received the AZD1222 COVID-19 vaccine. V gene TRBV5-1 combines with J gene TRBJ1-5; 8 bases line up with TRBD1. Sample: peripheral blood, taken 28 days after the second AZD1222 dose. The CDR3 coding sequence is TGCGCCAGCAGCTTGGAGCCTCAGGGGGCTCGGCAGCCCCAGCATTTT. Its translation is CASSLEPQGARQPQHF.